This TCR beta chain was documented in a study of blood T cell repertoires in COVID-19 (dated by TCRdb to between 2020 and 2021). About the investigation overall: Samples from collaborators originated in the United States, Italy and Spain and spanned both the acute and convalescent phases of COVID-19. The prospective study material was composed of cDNA or gDNA derived from T cells, B-cell-depleted T cells, or PBMCs. Subjects who had been exposed to COVID-19, were actively infected with it, or had recovered from it provided the deeply sampled blood TCRbeta repertoires that made up the dataset. The repertoires were made available in a free public database intended to serve as a resource for research on the immune response to SARS-CoV-2. Samples came from the ongoing ImmuneRACE study (first 160 participants) plus 1,254 subjects from 6 global collaborators. A de-identified subject ID, COVID-19 status, age in years and sex were almost always included in the sample metadata. Where available, HLA class I and class II types were taken from metadata supplied by the sample provider and were not determined by assay-based typing.

The collaborating institutions used their own protocols to collect whole blood in K2EDTA tubes. For TCRbeta analysis, collaborator samples were shipped as frozen whole blood, as isolated PBMCs, or as DNA extracted from either sample type. The immunoSEQ Assay, a bias-controlled multiplex PCR, was used to amplify TCRbeta CDR3 regions from genomic DNA. For the original study's pipeline: The number of nucleated cells in each sample was estimated by amplification of reference gene primers within the assay. Sequence reads were collapsed and filtered to measure the absolute abundance of every unique TCRbeta CDR3 rearrangement. Productive Simpson clonality was computed per sample as the square root of Simpson's diversity index over productive rearrangements. What TCRdb holds here is the immuneACCESS table cut down to in-frame rearrangements. Part of the clones is not present; checked against another copy, under half of the missing clones reflect an unresolved V gene, and the others are unexplained. D and trimming were read from the DNA, whereas the V and J calls and clone size are those reported in that table. The sample table holds about 89,000 clones, of which around 93% were seen once. 2.3% of the sample is held by the ten biggest clonotypes.

The research as a whole found: The amount of clinical and demographic metadata varied by source and participant and was provided uncurated.

A remark on this clone: Its antigen is unknown. No base quality information exists; no much larger clone differs at one position.

CDR3 length: 15 amino acids, cysteine to phenylalanine. The sequence is cut down to CDR3 DNA, 45 bases in frame from base 1. The germline V gene encodes CDR1 SGHTA and CDR2 FQGNSA. At the junction V is shortened by 5 bases and J by 9 bases; bases outside the gene matches: 11. Here the chain combines TRBV7-2 and TRBJ2-1, with 9 bases in between that match TRBD2. The sample was peripheral blood. The clonotype was recovered from a human donor with active COVID-19. The donor label of this sample is uncertain. The bases read TGTGCCAGCAGCCCCGCGGGACTAGCTAATGGTGAGCAGTTCTTC. Its translation reads: CASSPAGLANGEQFF.